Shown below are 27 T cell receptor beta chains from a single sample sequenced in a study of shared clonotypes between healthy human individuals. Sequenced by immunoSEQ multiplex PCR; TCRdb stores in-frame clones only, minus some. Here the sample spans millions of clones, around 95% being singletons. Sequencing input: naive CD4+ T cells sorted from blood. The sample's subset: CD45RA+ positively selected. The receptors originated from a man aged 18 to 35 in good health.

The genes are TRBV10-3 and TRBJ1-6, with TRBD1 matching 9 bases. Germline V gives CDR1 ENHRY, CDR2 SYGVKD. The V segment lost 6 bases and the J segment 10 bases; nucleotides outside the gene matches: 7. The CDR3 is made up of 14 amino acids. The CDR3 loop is CAIRPTGGVSPLHF. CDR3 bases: TGTGCCATCAGGCCGACAGGGGGAGTGTCACCCCTCCACTTT.

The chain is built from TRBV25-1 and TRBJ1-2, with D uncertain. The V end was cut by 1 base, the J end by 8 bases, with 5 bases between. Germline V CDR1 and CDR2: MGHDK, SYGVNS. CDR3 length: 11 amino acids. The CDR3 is CASSEWEGYTF. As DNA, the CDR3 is TGTGCCAGCAGTGAATGGGAGGGCTACACCTTC.

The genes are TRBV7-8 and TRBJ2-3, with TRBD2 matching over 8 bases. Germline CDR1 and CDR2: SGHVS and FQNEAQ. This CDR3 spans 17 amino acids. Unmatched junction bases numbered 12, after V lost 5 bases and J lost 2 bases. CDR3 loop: CASSPSGTSINTDTQYF. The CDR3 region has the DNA TGTGCCAGCAGCCCGTCCGGGACTAGTATAAACACAGATACGCAGTATTTT.

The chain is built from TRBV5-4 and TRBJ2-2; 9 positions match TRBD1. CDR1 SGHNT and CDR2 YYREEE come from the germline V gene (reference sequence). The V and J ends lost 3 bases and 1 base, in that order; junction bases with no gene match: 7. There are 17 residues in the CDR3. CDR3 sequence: CASSSRVGQGNTGELFF. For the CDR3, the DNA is TGTGCCAGCAGCTCCCGAGTGGGACAGGGGAACACCGGGGAGCTGTTTTTT.

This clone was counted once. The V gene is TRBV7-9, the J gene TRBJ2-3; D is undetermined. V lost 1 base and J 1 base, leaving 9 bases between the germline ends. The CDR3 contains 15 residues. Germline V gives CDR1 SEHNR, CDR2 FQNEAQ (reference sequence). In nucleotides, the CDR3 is TGTGCCAGCAGCTTAGATGGCGGCCGCACAGATACGCAGTATTTT. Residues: CASSLDGGRTDTQYF. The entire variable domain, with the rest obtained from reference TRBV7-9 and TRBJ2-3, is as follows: DTGVSQNPRHKITKRGQNVTFRCDPISEHNRLYWYRQTLGQGPEFLTYFQNEAQLEKSRLLSDRFSAERPKGSFSTLEIQRTEQGDSAMYLCASSLDGGRTDTQYFGPGTRLTVL.

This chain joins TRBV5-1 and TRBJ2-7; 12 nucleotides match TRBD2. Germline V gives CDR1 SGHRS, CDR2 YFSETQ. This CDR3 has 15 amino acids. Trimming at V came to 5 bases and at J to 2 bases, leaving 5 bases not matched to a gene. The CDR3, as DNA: TGCGCCAGCAGGCACGGACTAGCGGGACCCTACGAGCAGTACTTC. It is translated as CASRHGLAGPYEQYF.

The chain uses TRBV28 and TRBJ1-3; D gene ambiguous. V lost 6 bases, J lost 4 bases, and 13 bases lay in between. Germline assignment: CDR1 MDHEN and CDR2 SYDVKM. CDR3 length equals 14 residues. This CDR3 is CASSPPPGGNTIYF. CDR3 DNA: TGTGCCAGCAGCCCCCCACCGGGAGGAAACACCATATATTTT.

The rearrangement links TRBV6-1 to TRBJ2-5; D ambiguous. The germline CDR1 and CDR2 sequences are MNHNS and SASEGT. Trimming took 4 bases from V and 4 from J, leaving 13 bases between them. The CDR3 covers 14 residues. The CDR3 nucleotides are TGTGCCAGCAGTGTAACAGTGGTCGGAGAGACCCAGTACTTC. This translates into CASSVTVVGETQYF.

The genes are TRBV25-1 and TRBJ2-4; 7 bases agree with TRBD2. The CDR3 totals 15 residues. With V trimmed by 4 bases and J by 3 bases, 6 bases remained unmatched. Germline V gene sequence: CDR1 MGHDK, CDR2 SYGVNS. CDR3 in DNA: TGTGCCAGCAGTGGTTCGGGGGGAGGCAAAAACATTCAGTACTTC. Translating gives CASSGSGGGKNIQYF.

The CDR3 here is CASSPWTVIEKLFF. DNA of the CDR3: TGTGCCAGCAGCCCGTGGACAGTAATTGAAAAACTGTTTTTT. V is TRBV5-8 and J is TRBJ1-4; a weak D match, TRBD1 (6 bases). Trimming cost V 4 bases and J 7 bases, with 14 bases left between them. From germline, CDR1 is SGHTS and CDR2 YDEGEE. The CDR3 loop spans 14 amino acids.

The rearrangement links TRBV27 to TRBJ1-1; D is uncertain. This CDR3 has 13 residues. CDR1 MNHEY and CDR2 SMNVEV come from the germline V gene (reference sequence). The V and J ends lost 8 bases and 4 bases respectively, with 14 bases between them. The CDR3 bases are TGTGCCAGCTCCTCCGTGAGGTTCACTGAAGCTTTCTTT. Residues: CASSSVRFTEAFF.

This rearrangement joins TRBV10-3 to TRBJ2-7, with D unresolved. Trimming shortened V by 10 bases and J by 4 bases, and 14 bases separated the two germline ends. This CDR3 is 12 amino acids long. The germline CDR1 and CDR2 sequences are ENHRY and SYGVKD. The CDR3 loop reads CATGPTPYEQYF. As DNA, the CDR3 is TGTGCCACGGGTCCTACCCCGTACGAGCAGTACTTC.

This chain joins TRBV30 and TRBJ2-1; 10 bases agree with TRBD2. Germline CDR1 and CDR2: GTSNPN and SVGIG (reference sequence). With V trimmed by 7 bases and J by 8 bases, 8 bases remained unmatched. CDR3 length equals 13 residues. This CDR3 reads CASRTSGHHEQFF. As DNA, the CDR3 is TGTGCCTCCAGGACTAGCGGTCATCATGAGCAGTTCTTC.

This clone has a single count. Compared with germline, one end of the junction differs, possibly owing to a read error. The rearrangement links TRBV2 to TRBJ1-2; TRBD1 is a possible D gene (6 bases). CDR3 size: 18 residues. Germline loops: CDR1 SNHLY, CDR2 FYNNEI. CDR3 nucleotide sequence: TGTGCCAGCAGTGAAGACCACAACAGGGCCAGGGGTAACTATGGCTATACCTTC. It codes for CASSEDHNRARGNYGYTF.

CDR3 sequence reads: CASSPNRRGGETQYF. The CDR3 DNA reads as TGTGCCAGCAGCCCGAACCGCAGGGGCGGAGAGACCCAGTACTTC. The rearrangement uses TRBV27 and TRBJ2-5, with D perhaps TRBD1 (6 bases). The CDR3 spans 15 residues. V was clipped by 6 bases and J by 4 bases, with 18 bases between them. Germline V gene data show CDR1 as MNHEY and CDR2 as SMNVEV (reference sequence).

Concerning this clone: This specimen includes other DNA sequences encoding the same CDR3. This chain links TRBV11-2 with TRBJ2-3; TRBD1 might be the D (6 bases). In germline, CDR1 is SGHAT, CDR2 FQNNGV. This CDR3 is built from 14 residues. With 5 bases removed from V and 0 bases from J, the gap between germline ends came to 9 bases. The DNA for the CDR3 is TGTGCCAGCAGCCTTACAGGGAGCACAGATACGCAGTATTTT. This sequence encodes CASSLTGSTDTQYF.

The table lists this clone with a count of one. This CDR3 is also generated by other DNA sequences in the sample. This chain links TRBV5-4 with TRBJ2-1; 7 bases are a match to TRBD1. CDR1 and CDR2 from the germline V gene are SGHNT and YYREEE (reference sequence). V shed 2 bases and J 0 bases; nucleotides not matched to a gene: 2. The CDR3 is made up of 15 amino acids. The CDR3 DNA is TGTGCCAGCAGCTTACCAGGGGGCTCCTACAATGAGCAGTTCTTC. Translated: CASSLPGGSYNEQFF.

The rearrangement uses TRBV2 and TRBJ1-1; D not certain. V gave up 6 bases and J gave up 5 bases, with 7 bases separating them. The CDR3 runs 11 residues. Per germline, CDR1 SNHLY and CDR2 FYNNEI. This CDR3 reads CASSAWTEAFF. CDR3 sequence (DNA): TGTGCCAGCAGCGCGTGGACTGAAGCTTTCTTT.

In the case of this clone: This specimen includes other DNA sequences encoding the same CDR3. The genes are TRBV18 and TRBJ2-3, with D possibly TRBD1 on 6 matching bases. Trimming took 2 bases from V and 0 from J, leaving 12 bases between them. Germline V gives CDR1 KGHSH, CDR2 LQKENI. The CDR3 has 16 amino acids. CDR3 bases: TGTGCCAGCTCACCATCCGGACAGCTTAGCACAGATACGCAGTATTTT. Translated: CASSPSGQLSTDTQYF.

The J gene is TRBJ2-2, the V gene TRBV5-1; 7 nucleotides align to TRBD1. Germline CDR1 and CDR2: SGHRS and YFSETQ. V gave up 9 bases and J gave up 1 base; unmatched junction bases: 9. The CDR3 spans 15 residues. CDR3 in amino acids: CATRPDRENTGELFF. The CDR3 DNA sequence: TGCGCCACCCGCCCCGACAGGGAGAACACCGGGGAGCTGTTTTTT. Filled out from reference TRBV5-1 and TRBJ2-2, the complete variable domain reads KAGVTQTPRYLIKTRGQQVTLSCSPISGHRSVSWYQQTPGQGLQFLFEYFSETQRNKGNFPGRFSGRQFSNSRSEMNVSTLELGDSALYLCATRPDRENTGELFFGEGSRLTVL.

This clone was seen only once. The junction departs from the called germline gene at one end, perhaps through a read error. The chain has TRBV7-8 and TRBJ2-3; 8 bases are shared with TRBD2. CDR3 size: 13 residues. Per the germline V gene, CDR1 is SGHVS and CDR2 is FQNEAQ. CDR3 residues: CASSLGSAGDPFF. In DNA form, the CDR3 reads TGTGCCAGCAGCTTAGGTTCAGCGGGGGACCCTTTTTTT.

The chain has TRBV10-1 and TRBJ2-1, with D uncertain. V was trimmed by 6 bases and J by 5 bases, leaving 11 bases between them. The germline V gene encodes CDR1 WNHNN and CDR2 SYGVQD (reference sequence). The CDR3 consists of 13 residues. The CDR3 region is CASSLRRDNEQFF. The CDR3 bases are TGCGCCAGCAGCCTCCGCCGGGACAATGAGCAGTTCTTC.

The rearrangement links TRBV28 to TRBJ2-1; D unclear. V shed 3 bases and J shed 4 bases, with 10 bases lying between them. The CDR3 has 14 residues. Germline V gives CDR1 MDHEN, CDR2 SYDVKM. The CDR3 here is CASSFRQIYNEQFF. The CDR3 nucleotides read TGTGCCAGCAGTTTCAGGCAGATTTACAATGAGCAGTTCTTC.

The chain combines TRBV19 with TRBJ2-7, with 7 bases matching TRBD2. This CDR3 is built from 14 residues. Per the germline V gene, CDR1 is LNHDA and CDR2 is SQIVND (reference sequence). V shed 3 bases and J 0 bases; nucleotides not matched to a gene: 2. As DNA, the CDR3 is TGTGCCAGTAGTATCAGCGGGAACTCCTACGAGCAGTACTTC. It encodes CASSISGNSYEQYF.

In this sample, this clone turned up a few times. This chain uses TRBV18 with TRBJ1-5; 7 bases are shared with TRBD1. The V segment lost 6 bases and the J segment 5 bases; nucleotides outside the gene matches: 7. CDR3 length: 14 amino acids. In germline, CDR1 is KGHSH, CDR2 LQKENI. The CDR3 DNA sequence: TGTGCCAGCTCCGGTGACAGGGCCTATCAGCCCCAGCATTTT. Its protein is CASSGDRAYQPQHF.

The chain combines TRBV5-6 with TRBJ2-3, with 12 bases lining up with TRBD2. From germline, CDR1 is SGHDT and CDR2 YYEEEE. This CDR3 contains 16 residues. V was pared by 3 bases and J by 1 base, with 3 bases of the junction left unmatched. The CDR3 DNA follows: TGTGCCAGCAGCTATAGACTAGCGGGAGGCACAGATACGCAGTATTTT. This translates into CASSYRLAGGTDTQYF.

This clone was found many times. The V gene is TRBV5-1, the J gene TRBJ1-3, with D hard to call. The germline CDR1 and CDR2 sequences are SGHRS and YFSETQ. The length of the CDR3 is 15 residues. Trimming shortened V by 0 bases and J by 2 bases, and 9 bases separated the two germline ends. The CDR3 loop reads CASSLASTAGNTIYF. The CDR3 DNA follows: TGCGCCAGCAGCTTGGCCAGTACAGCTGGAAACACCATATATTTT.